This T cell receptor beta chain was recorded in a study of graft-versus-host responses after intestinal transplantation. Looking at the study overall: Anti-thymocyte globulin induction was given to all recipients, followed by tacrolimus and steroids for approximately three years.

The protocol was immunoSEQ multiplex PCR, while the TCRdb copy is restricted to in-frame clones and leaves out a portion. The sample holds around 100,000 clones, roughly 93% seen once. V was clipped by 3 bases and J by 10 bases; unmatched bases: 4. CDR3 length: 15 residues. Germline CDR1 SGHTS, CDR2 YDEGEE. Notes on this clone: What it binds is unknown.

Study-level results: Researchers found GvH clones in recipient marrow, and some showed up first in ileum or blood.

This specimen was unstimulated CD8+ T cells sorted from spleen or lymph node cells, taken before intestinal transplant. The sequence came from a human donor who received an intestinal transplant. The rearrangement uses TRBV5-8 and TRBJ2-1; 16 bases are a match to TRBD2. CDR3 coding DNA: TGTGCCAGCAGCTGGACGGGACTAGCGGGGGGGGAGCAGTTCTTC. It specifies CASSWTGLAGGEQFF.